This T cell receptor beta chain emerged from a study of T-cell memory formation after mild COVID-19. This clonotype showed up just a few times. What it binds is not known. UMIs and sample barcodes were carried by the TCR alpha and TCR beta cDNA libraries that 5'RACE produced using constant-segment primers. TCRdb independently ran MiXCR on the 5' RACE reads; one entry per CDR3 protein. The sample contains roughly 600,000 distinct CDR3 sequences, more than 15% of which appear only once. Study conclusions and caveats: In pre-infection memory, a portion of responding clones appeared, which suggested that cross-reactive memory joined.

Germline CDR1 is MGHDK and CDR2 is SYGVNS. Trimming stripped 3 bases from V and 7 bases from J, with 10 bases between. The CDR3 runs to 13 residues. The gene calls are TRBV25-1 and TRBJ1-5; tentative D call: TRBD1 (5 bases). This sequence was found in an adult woman who had mild COVID-19 (a few samples of this study predate the infection). Cell type and time point are not known. Sequenced input: PBMCs or a T cell subset sorted from them (not recorded which). The CDR3 DNA follows: TGTGCCAGCAGTGACAGGGAATTGCAGCCCCAGCATTTT. As protein: CASSDRELQPQHF.